This T cell receptor (beta chain) derives from a study of human T cells and chemical hapten exposure. General study results and limits: It was expanded TCRs that formed significantly more large CDR3 similarity clusters than controls did.

The table lists this clonotype with many counts. Its cognate antigen is unknown. Using its own MiXCR run on the RACE reads, TCRdb lists one record per CDR3 protein. The repertoire consists of some 96,000 distinct CDR3 sequences, with approximately 8.6% occurring once and the leading ten covering 2% to 2.5%. Stated time point: patch test 2, 6 weeks after DPC sensitization. Treatment of the sample: therapeutic diphenylcyclopropenone sensitization with weekly scalp DPC. The CDR3 spans 16 residues. This specimen was whole blood, taken in connection with sensitization to the hapten diphenylcyclopropenone (DPC). This receptor was obtained from a woman aged 35 to 49 with alopecia areata. Some clones in this sample may be carry-over from other donors' samples. J is TRBJ1-2 and V is TRBV21-1; the D call in the table, TRBD1, was not verified against the DNA. TRBV21-1 is an annotated pseudogene. DNA for the CDR3: TGTGCCAGCCACCTCAGGGGTCTAAACCCTAACTATGGCTACACCTTC. Its translation is CASHLRGLNPNYGYTF.